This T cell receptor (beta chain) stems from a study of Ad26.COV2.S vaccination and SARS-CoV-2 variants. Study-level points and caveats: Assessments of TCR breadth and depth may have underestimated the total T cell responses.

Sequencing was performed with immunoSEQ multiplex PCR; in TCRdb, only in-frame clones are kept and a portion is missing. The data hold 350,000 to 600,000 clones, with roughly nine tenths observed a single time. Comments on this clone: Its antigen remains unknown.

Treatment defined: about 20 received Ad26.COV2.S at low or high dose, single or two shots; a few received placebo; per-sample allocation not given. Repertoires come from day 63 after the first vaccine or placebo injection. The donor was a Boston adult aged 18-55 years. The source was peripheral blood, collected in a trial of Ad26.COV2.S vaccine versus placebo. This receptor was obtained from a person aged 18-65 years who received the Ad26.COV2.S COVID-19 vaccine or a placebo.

The CDR3 nucleotides read TGTGCCTGGAGCTACAGGGGGGGGAACACTGAAGCTTTCTTT. Protein sequence: CAWSYRGGNTEAFF. V is TRBV30 and J is TRBJ1-1; TRBD1 aligns across 8 bases. The CDR3 extends over 14 amino acids. The V gene end was trimmed by 3 bases and the J gene end by 1 base; junction bases not matched to a gene: 4. The V gene's germline CDR1 is GTSNPN and CDR2 SVGIG (reference sequence).